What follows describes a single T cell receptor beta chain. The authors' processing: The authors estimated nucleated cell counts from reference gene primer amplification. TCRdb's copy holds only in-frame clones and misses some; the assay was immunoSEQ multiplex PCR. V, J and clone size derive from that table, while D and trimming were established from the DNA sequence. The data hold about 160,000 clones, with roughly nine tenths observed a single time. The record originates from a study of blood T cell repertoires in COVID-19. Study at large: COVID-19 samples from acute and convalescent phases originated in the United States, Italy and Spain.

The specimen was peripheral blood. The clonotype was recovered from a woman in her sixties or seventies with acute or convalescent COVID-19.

CDR3 coding DNA: TGTGCCAGCAGTACGGGACAGGGTTATCAGCCCCAGCATTTT. This translates into CASSTGQGYQPQHF. The chain uses TRBV6-6 and TRBJ1-5; 9 bases align to TRBD1. The CDR3 has 14 residues. With 5 bases clipped from V and 5 bases from J, the junction kept 4 bases outside the gene matches. Germline V gene lookup returns CDR1 MNHNY and CDR2 SVGAGI (reference sequence).